This T cell receptor beta chain was recovered during a study of CD8+ T cells in alopecia areata. Notes on the study in general: On tofacitinib, scalp and blood still held many of the expanded lesional clones. Scalp clonality dropped significantly under tofacitinib, as did expanded CD8+ top-100 clones.

Treatment in this sample: oral pan-JAK inhibitor, 5-10 mg twice daily. Isolated RNA was reverse transcribed into cDNA used as the sequencing template. The table came from immunoSEQ multiplex PCR; TCRdb's copy has only in-frame clones and leaves some out. The sample consists of about 180,000 clones, 53% of them appearing once. Of note for this clone: Its antigen is still unknown.

Looked up from germline, CDR1 is MNHEY and CDR2 is SMNVEV (reference sequence). This CDR3 is built from 12 residues. Trimming stripped 11 bases from V and 1 base from J, with 10 bases between. V and J are TRBV27 and TRBJ2-3; weak D call: TRBD1 (6 bases). The source material was CD8+ T cells sorted from blood, sampled at week 24, from a patient treated with tofacitinib. This TCR derives from a human donor with alopecia areata. The CDR3 is CAVRQGTDTQYF. CDR3 nucleotide sequence: TGTGCCGTACGACAGGGCACAGATACGCAGTATTTT.